The clone carrying this T cell receptor (beta chain) was seen only once. Its antigen is still unknown. Profiled with immunoSEQ multiplex PCR; TCRdb holds only in-frame clones, not every one. The sample has some 1 million clones, roughly 80% seen once. V was trimmed by 8 bases and J by 5 bases, leaving 13 bases between them. This CDR3 is 13 amino acids long. Germline assignment: CDR1 LNHDA and CDR2 SQIVND (reference sequence). The source of the sample is a study of shared clonotypes between healthy human individuals. Study findings and constraints: The rarefaction results pointed to incomplete sorted-subset sequencing despite large depth.

A CD45RA+ naive subset and a CD45RA-negative memory subset were split from CD4+ cells. V and J are TRBV19 and TRBJ1-5; no clear D gene. The sequencing input was memory CD4+ T cells sorted from blood. The subset is: CD45RA-negative fraction. This TCR came from a man aged 18-30 years in good health. The CDR3 DNA is TGTGCCAGTCGACGGGTTAGTGATCAGCCCCAGCATTTT. It translates to CASRRVSDQPQHF.